Following are 5 T cell receptor beta chains from one sample sequenced in a study of cytotoxic CD8 clonotypes in ibrutinib-treated CLL. Sequenced by immunoSEQ multiplex PCR; TCRdb stores in-frame clones only, minus some. The profile shows approximately 130,000 clones, less than 90% of them singletons. The specimen was PBMCs, collected after 24 months of ibrutinib treatment. Receptors were obtained from a human donor with chronic lymphocytic leukemia.

This chain joins TRBV11-2 and TRBJ2-7; 9 positions match TRBD1. Germline values: CDR1 SGHAT, CDR2 FQNNGV. This CDR3 has 14 residues. V was clipped by 5 bases and J by 4 bases; unmatched bases: 6. Here the CDR3 reads CASSTYRGRYEQYF. Written as DNA, the CDR3 is TGTGCCAGCAGCACTTACAGGGGGCGATACGAGCAGTACTTC. The full variable domain, rest sourced from reference TRBV11-2 and TRBJ2-7, is EAGVAQSPRYKIIEKRQSVAFWCNPISGHATLYWYQQILGQGPKLLIQFQNNGVVDDSQLPKDRFSAERLKGVDSTLKIQPAKLEDSAVYLCASSTYRGRYEQYFGPGTRLTVT.

V usage is TRBV5-4 and J usage is TRBJ2-7; no clear D. The ends were cut back, 0 bases at V and 3 bases at J, with 10 bases in the middle. The CDR3 has 14 residues. CDR1 is SGHNT, CDR2 YYREEE, per germline (reference sequence). CDR3 in DNA: TGTGCCAGCAGCTTGGGTCGGGTGGGCTACGAGCAGTACTTC. Translation gives CASSLGRVGYEQYF.

The chain joins TRBV6-6 to TRBJ1-2, with 8 bases lining up with TRBD1. CDR1 and CDR2 (germline): MNHNY, SVGAGI (reference sequence). CDR3 length equals 13 residues. V was pared by 6 bases and J by 4 bases, with 4 bases of the junction left unmatched. CDR3 sequence reads: CASRQGVGYGYTF. As DNA, the CDR3 is TGTGCCAGCAGACAGGGGGTCGGCTATGGCTACACCTTC.

The rearrangement joins TRBV19 to TRBJ1-6; 7 nucleotides match TRBD1. There are 14 residues in the CDR3. J gave up 14 bases and V 1 base, and 8 bases lay outside the gene matches. Germline V CDR1 and CDR2: LNHDA, SQIVND (reference sequence). CDR3 sequence: CASSIAGTVGSLHF. The CDR3 bases are TGTGCCAGTAGTATAGCCGGGACAGTAGGCTCCCTCCACTTT.

The chain employs TRBV7-9 and TRBJ2-5, with 8 nucleotides matching TRBD2. The CDR3 runs to 16 residues. Germline loops: CDR1 SEHNR, CDR2 FQNEAQ (reference sequence). The V and J ends lost 2 bases and 3 bases, in that order; junction bases with no gene match: 8. The CDR3 region has the DNA TGTGCCAGCAGCTTATCCGGGGGGGCCTGGAAAGAGACCCAGTACTTC. As protein: CASSLSGGAWKETQYF.